The rows below give T cell receptor beta chains drawn from one sample of a study of blood T cell repertoires in COVID-19. Using immunoSEQ multiplex PCR, the repertoire was profiled, and TCRdb retains in-frame clones only, with some absent. The repertoire consists of tens of thousands of clones, with around 93% occurring once and the leading ten covering about 2.3%. Sequencing was done on a sample of peripheral blood. The origin of the receptors is a human donor with active COVID-19. The donor label of this sample is uncertain. CDR3s include the opening cysteine and the closing phenylalanine or tryptophan. Each record gives: J gene, V gene, D gene, clone size, CDR3 protein, CDR3 DNA. D genes are given only for firm matches. Clone size is shown for a subset of rows, as once, few, many or a class of expanded clone.

>TRBJ1-2|TRBV14|NA|NA
CASSQEYGRVGGYTF
TGTGCCAGCAGCCAAGAATACGGGAGGGTCGGTGGCTACACCTTC
>TRBJ2-7|TRBV28|NA|NA
CASSKPLGRTYEQYF
TGTGCCAGCAGTAAACCCTTGGGCAGAACCTACGAGCAGTACTTC
>TRBJ1-5|TRBV24-1|NA|NA
CATSEFSRDNQPQHF
TGTGCCACCAGTGAGTTCAGCAGGGACAATCAGCCCCAGCATTTT
>TRBJ1-1|TRBV19|NA|NA
CASTKFRGGTEMNTEAFF
TGTGCCAGTACCAAATTCAGAGGGGGAACGGAAATGAACACTGAAGCTTTCTTT
>TRBJ2-1|TRBV7-3|NA|NA
CASSLTQGDSYNEQFF
TGTGCCAGCAGCTTAACACAGGGCGACTCCTACAATGAGCAGTTCTTC
>TRBJ2-7|TRBV4-2|NA|few
CASSQDLSGEQYF
TGTGCCAGCAGCCAAGATTTGTCGGGCGAGCAGTACTTC
>TRBJ1-1|TRBV28|NA|once
CASSFALGRSEAFF
TGTGCCAGCAGTTTCGCCCTCGGCAGGTCTGAAGCTTTCTTT
>TRBJ2-1|TRBV4-1|TRBD1|NA
CASSQGGTAYNEQFF
TGCGCCAGCAGCCAAGGAGGGACAGCTTACAATGAGCAGTTCTTC
>TRBJ2-7|TRBV15|NA|NA
CATSRPLSGFYEQYF
TGTGCCACCAGCAGACCCTTGAGCGGATTCTACGAGCAGTACTTC
>TRBJ2-7|TRBV2|TRBD2|NA
CASSEEFDKPGTSAEYEQYF
TGTGCCAGCAGTGAAGAGTTCGACAAACCCGGGACTAGCGCAGAATACGAGCAGTACTTC
>TRBJ2-3|TRBV5-1|NA|NA
CASSLEDRRGTDTQYF
TGCGCCAGCAGCTTGGAGGACAGGAGGGGGACAGATACGCAGTATTTT
>TRBJ1-1|TRBV5-1|NA|NA
CASSLGASEAFF
TGCGCCAGCAGCTTGGGGGCGTCTGAAGCTTTCTTT
>TRBJ2-7|TRBV21-1|NA|NA
CASMIKQWGDWTYEQYF
TGTGCCAGCATGATAAAACAGTGGGGGGACTGGACCTACGAGCAGTACTTC
>TRBJ1-1|TRBV25-1|NA|NA
CASTLTSLNTEAFF
TGTGCCAGCACCCTGACAAGTCTGAACACTGAAGCTTTCTTT
>TRBJ1-5|TRBV7-2|NA|NA
CASSPGAASNQPQHF
TGTGCCAGCAGCCCAGGGGCTGCTAGCAATCAGCCCCAGCATTTT
>TRBJ2-2|TRBV6-5|NA|NA
CASSYRDTATGELFF
TGTGCCAGCAGTTACCGGGACACAGCCACCGGGGAGCTGTTTTTT
>TRBJ1-2|TRBV3-1/TRBV3-2|TRBD1|NA
CASSQGDRGTYGYTF
TGTGCCAGCAGCCAAGGCGACAGGGGCACTTATGGCTACACCTTC
>TRBJ1-5|TRBV4-1|NA|NA
CASSLSGNQPQHF
TGCGCCAGCAGTCTGAGCGGGAATCAGCCCCAGCATTTT
>TRBJ2-2|TRBV6-2/TRBV6-3|NA|NA
CASSYSTGITGELFF
TGTGCCAGCAGTTACTCTACCGGTATCACCGGGGAGCTGTTTTTT
>TRBJ1-2|TRBV4-1|TRBD1|once
CASSHPDREYGYTF
TGCGCCAGCAGCCACCCCGACAGGGAATATGGCTACACCTTC
>TRBJ2-6|TRBV6-6|NA|NA
CASSPGSTSGANVLTF
TGTGCCAGCAGTCCCGGTTCCACCTCTGGGGCCAACGTCCTGACTTTC
>TRBJ1-1|TRBV6-2/TRBV6-3|NA|once
CASSYMEANTEAFF
TGTGCCAGCAGTTACATGGAGGCGAACACTGAAGCTTTCTTT
>TRBJ2-1|TRBV2|TRBD2|NA
CASNREASGRNEQFF
TGTGCCAGCAACAGAGAGGCTAGCGGGCGGAATGAGCAGTTCTTC
>TRBJ2-7|TRBV5-1|NA|NA
CASSLADNSYEQYF
TGCGCCAGCAGCTTGGCCGACAATTCCTACGAGCAGTACTTC
>TRBJ2-3|TRBV5-1|TRBD2|NA
CASSLVPPPGTRLDTQYF
TGCGCCAGCAGCTTGGTCCCACCTCCCGGGACTAGATTGGATACGCAGTATTTT
>TRBJ1-6|TRBV5-6|NA|NA
CASSLASGDFQSPLHF
TGTGCCAGCAGCTTGGCGTCAGGGGATTTTCAGTCACCCCTCCACTTT
>TRBJ1-5|TRBV2|TRBD1|NA
CASKTGSGNQPQHF
TGTGCCAGCAAGACAGGGTCGGGCAATCAGCCCCAGCATTTT
>TRBJ1-2|TRBV9|TRBD1|NA
CASSLGQARGYTF
TGTGCCAGCAGCCTAGGACAGGCCAGAGGCTACACCTTC
>TRBJ1-1|TRBV2|NA|few
CASRQQGPSGSAFF
TGTGCCAGCAGACAACAGGGACCTAGTGGATCGGCTTTCTTT
>TRBJ2-2|TRBV2|NA|NA
CASTEARAGELFF
TGTGCCAGCACCGAGGCCAGGGCCGGGGAGCTGTTTTTT
>TRBJ1-6|TRBV3-1/TRBV3-2|TRBD1|NA
CASTPGTGQHSPLHF
TGTGCCAGCACCCCCGGGACAGGGCAGCATTCACCCCTCCACTTT
>TRBJ2-6|TRBV12-5|NA|many
CASAGSGANVLTF
TGTGCTAGTGCGGGCTCTGGGGCCAACGTCCTGACTTTC
>TRBJ2-5|TRBV11-2|NA|NA
CASSLGREETQYF
TGTGCCAGCAGCTTAGGCCGAGAAGAGACCCAGTACTTC
>TRBJ1-6|TRBV3-1/TRBV3-2|NA|NA
CASSPADRHPNSPLHF
TGTGCCAGCAGCCCCGCTGACAGGCACCCTAATTCACCCCTCCACTTT
>TRBJ2-7|TRBV6-5|TRBD2|few
CASSGTSGGPYEQYF
TGTGCCAGCAGCGGGACTAGCGGGGGGCCCTACGAGCAGTACTTC
>TRBJ1-4|TRBV7-9|TRBD1|NA
CASSSTGATNEKLFF
TGTGCCAGCAGCTCAACAGGGGCAACTAATGAAAAACTGTTTTTT
>TRBJ1-1|TRBV5-1|NA|NA
CASSPSTERNTEAFF
TGCGCCAGCAGCCCGAGCACAGAAAGAAACACTGAAGCTTTCTTT
>TRBJ1-5|TRBV15|NA|NA
CATSREGAGFRGQPQHF
TGTGCCACCAGCAGAGAGGGGGCAGGGTTCCGAGGCCAGCCCCAGCATTTT
>TRBJ2-7|TRBV6-5|NA|NA
CASTQFYEQYF
TGTGCCAGCACGCAGTTCTACGAGCAGTACTTC
>TRBJ2-1|TRBV24-1|TRBD1|NA
CATSDPDRAFSYNEQFF
TGTGCCACCAGTGACCCGGACAGGGCCTTCTCCTACAATGAGCAGTTCTTC
>TRBJ2-7|TRBV28|NA|NA
CASSFRGNEQYF
TGTGCCAGCAGTTTTCGGGGAAACGAGCAGTACTTC
>TRBJ1-1|TRBV5-1|TRBD1|NA
CASSPGQDTEAFF
TGCGCCAGCAGCCCGGGACAGGACACTGAAGCTTTCTTT
>TRBJ1-1|TRBV11-2|TRBD1|NA
CASSFQWGQGLTEAFF
TGTGCCAGCAGCTTTCAGTGGGGACAGGGACTTACTGAAGCTTTCTTT
>TRBJ1-1|TRBV6-5|NA|NA
CASIQPGNTEAFF
TGTGCCAGCATCCAGCCGGGGAACACTGAAGCTTTCTTT
>TRBJ2-3|TRBV11-2|TRBD2|NA
CASSLERGGRNTQYF
TGTGCCAGCAGCTTAGAACGGGGGGGCCGAAATACGCAGTATTTT
>TRBJ2-7|TRBV29-1|NA|NA
CSVEQGYEQYF
TGCAGCGTTGAGCAGGGCTACGAGCAGTACTTC
>TRBJ2-3|TRBV6-6|TRBD2|NA
CASSPESGGSRTDTQYF
TGTGCCAGCAGTCCGGAGAGCGGGGGGTCACGCACAGATACGCAGTATTTT
>TRBJ2-7|TRBV5-4|NA|NA
CASSPGDSYEQYF
TGTGCCAGCAGCCCAGGGGATTCCTACGAGCAGTACTTC
>TRBJ2-3|TRBV6-6|NA|NA
CASSYSGGTASDTQYF
TGTGCCAGCAGTTACTCAGGCGGGACAGCTTCAGATACGCAGTATTTT
>TRBJ1-1|TRBV19|NA|NA
CASSIRGGFSSEAFF
TGTGCCAGTAGTATACGCGGGGGGTTTTCTTCTGAAGCTTTCTTT
>TRBJ1-2|TRBV24-1|TRBD1|NA
CATSDFGRDRANGYTF
TGTGCCACCAGTGATTTTGGAAGGGACAGGGCCAATGGCTACACCTTC